Sequencing of this T cell receptor beta chain was carried out in a study of T cell repertoires in cytomegalovirus infection. About the study: Evidence of both CMV infection and a matching HLA type came from public TCR beta signatures.

One entry per CDR3 protein results from TCRdb running MiXCR on the reads. The sample carries 200,000 to 250,000 distinct CDR3 sequences, over 20% recorded once. CDR1 and CDR2 from the germline V gene are MDHEN and SYDVKM. This CDR3 is 12 amino acids long. The V end lost 5 bases, the J end lost 4 bases, and 9 bases lay between the germline ends. Overall study findings and caveats: There were carriers of CMV plus the relevant HLA, and cumulative public TCR beta family frequency identified them. Within the response measured ex vivo, HLA-C-restricted CMV-specific TCR beta clonotypes were dominant.

The table lists this clonotype with a few counts. What it binds is unknown. The chain carries TRBV28 and TRBJ2-7, with a possible D match to TRBD2 (5 bases). The TCR comes from a human donor in good health (CMV status not recorded). Some clones in this sample may be carry-over from other donors' samples. The specimen was CD8+ T cells from PBMCs. This CDR3 reads CASSITSYEQYF. The DNA for the CDR3 is TGTGCCAGCAGTATTACTAGTTACGAGCAGTACTTC.